Below are 12 T cell receptor beta chains sequenced from a single sample in a study of response to subunit inactivated influenza vaccine. One entry per CDR3 protein, called by TCRdb with MiXCR from the RT-PCR reads. Seen here are about 610,000 distinct CDR3 sequences, 13% to 15% observed once, and the top ten hold 8.5% to 14%. This specimen was PBMCs from blood, taken 11 to 12 days after vaccination. The receptors originated from a man aged 50 or older who received an inactivated influenza vaccine.

This chain uses TRBV29-1 with TRBJ2-1, with 10 positions matching TRBD1. This CDR3 contains 14 residues. Looked up from germline, CDR1 is SQVTM and CDR2 is ANQGSEA. Trimming took 6 bases from V and 6 from J; bases not matched to a gene: 8. The CDR3 spells CSVVGTGVGNEQFF. CDR3 DNA: TGCAGCGTAGTAGGGACAGGGGTTGGCAATGAGCAGTTCTTC.

This chain links TRBV2 with TRBJ2-1, with no clear D. Germline V CDR1 and CDR2: SNHLY, FYNNEI. The CDR3 totals 14 residues. Trimming stripped 4 bases from V and 3 bases from J, with 10 bases between. CDR3 residues: CASSGGLGYNEQFF. DNA of the CDR3: TGTGCCAGCAGTGGGGGTCTTGGCTACAATGAGCAGTTCTTC.

This clonotype has just a few counts. Here the CDR3 reads CASSGGTGNIYF. The CDR3 DNA reads as TGTGCCAGCAGTGGGGGAACTGGAAACATATATTTT. This chain connects TRBV12-3 or TRBV12-4 to TRBJ1-3, with D possibly being TRBD1 (5 bases). This CDR3 has 12 amino acids. Trimming took 5 bases from V and 12 from J, leaving 14 bases between them.

The V gene is TRBV5-6, the J gene TRBJ2-3; 7 nucleotides align to TRBD2. V gave up 6 bases and J gave up 2 bases; unmatched junction bases: 9. The germline V gene encodes CDR1 SGHDT and CDR2 YYEEEE. CDR3 length equals 15 residues. CDR3 coding DNA: TGTGCCAGCACCTTCCTAAAGCGGGACACAGATACGCAGTATTTT. This sequence encodes CASTFLKRDTDTQYF.

The table lists this clonotype with many counts. V and J are TRBV29-1 and TRBJ2-7; 10 positions agree with TRBD2. Germline trimming cut 1 base from V and 0 bases from J; bases unmatched to any gene: 0. CDR1 and CDR2 (germline): SQVTM, ANQGSEA. The CDR3 covers 14 residues. The CDR3 region is CSVEASGSSYEQYF. The CDR3 nucleotides are TGCAGCGTTGAAGCTAGCGGGAGCTCCTACGAGCAGTACTTC.

The chain joins TRBV20-1 to TRBJ2-1; 9 bases line up with TRBD2. The germline CDR1 and CDR2 sequences are DFQATT and SNEGSKA (reference sequence). V lost 6 bases and J lost 3; bases outside the gene matches: 12. This CDR3 region has 16 residues. As DNA, the CDR3 is TGCAGTGCCAAGAATCTAGCGGGATACCACTACAATGAGCAGTTCTTC. It yields the protein CSAKNLAGYHYNEQFF.

This clonotype occurred a few times. This chain uses TRBV15 with TRBJ2-7; 9 positions agree with TRBD1. The trim removed 5 bases at V and 2 bases at J, leaving 10 bases unmatched. Germline lookup yields CDR1 LNHNV and CDR2 YYDKDF (reference sequence). The CDR3 has 16 residues. CDR3 residues: CATSPYGRQGAYEQYF. The CDR3 bases are TGTGCCACCAGCCCCTATGGGAGACAGGGGGCCTACGAGCAGTACTTC.

This clonotype was counted only a few times. The chain couples TRBV20-1 to TRBJ2-1; D is ambiguous. V lost 3 bases and J lost 5, with 14 bases in between. This CDR3 contains 14 residues. Germline V gives CDR1 DFQATT, CDR2 SNEGSKA (reference sequence). CDR3 bases: TGCAGTGCTAGCCCCAGGCAGTTTAACAATGAGCAGTTCTTC. Protein product: CSASPRQFNNEQFF.

There are a few counts of this clonotype. V usage is TRBV18 and J usage is TRBJ2-7, with 9 bases aligning to TRBD1. Germline trimming cut 2 bases from V and 7 bases from J; bases unmatched to any gene: 9. The V gene's germline CDR1 is KGHSH and CDR2 LQKENI. There are 15 residues in the CDR3. The CDR3 region is CASSPFGTGTGEQYF. CDR3 in DNA: TGTGCCAGCTCACCATTCGGGACAGGGACAGGGGAGCAGTACTTC.

This clonotype was detected a few times. The chain combines TRBV18 with TRBJ2-1; D remains ambiguous. There are 13 residues in the CDR3. The ends were cut back, 4 bases at V and 7 bases at J, with 11 bases in the middle. Germline lookup yields CDR1 KGHSH and CDR2 LQKENI. The CDR3 DNA follows: TGTGCCAGCTCACTGGATGCAGAGAATGAGCAGTTCTTC. Translating it yields CASSLDAENEQFF. The full variable domain, its missing parts supplied by reference TRBV18 and TRBJ2-1, is NAGVMQNPRHLVRRRGQEARLRCSPMKGHSHVYWYRQLPEEGLKFMVYLQKENIIDESGMPKERFSAEFPKEGPSILRIQQVVRGDSAAYFCASSLDAENEQFFGPGTRLTVL.

In this sample, this clonotype turned up a few times. This chain joins TRBV12-3 or TRBV12-4 and TRBJ2-7, with D unresolved. V was clipped by 1 base and J by 1 base, with 11 bases between them. There are 15 residues in the CDR3. CDR3 nucleotides: TGTGCCAGCAGTTTAGAGACGGTCGGGTCCTACGAGCAGTACTTC. It translates to CASSLETVGSYEQYF.

The chain has TRBV23-1 and TRBJ2-5; possibly TRBD1 or TRBD2 for D (6 bases each). TRBV23-1 has ORF status, its function being uncertain. V was clipped by 7 bases and J by 5 bases, with 20 bases between them. This CDR3 contains 15 residues. Written as DNA, the CDR3 is TGCGCCAGCACTCAGGGGTCACTAGCCCCGGAGACCCAGTACTTC. Translation: CASTQGSLAPETQYF.